Below are 3 T cell receptor beta chains sequenced from a single sample in a study of technical replicates of blood from several donors. The protocol was immunoSEQ multiplex PCR, while the TCRdb copy is restricted to in-frame clones and leaves out a portion. The data hold 45,000 to 60,000 clones, with about 96% observed a single time. Source material: T cells isolated from PBMCs. These receptors were obtained from a human donor in good health.

The gene calls are TRBV4-2 and TRBJ2-5; perhaps TRBD2 as D (5 bases). The V and J ends lost 0 bases and 5 bases respectively, with 10 bases between them. Germline CDR1 reads LGHNA; CDR2 reads YNFKEQ. The CDR3 loop spans 14 amino acids. Here the CDR3 reads CASSQEPRGETQYF. The CDR3, as DNA: TGTGCCAGCAGCCAAGAACCCCGAGGGGAGACCCAGTACTTC.

The rearrangement joins TRBV19 to TRBJ1-1; possibly TRBD1 for D (5 bases). The germline gives CDR1 LNHDA, CDR2 SQIVND (reference sequence). The CDR3 covers 14 residues. Trimming pared 1 base from V and 5 bases from J, leaving 11 bases between. This CDR3 reads CASSIGGDRTEAFF. The CDR3 region has the DNA TGTGCCAGTAGTATAGGGGGCGATCGGACTGAAGCTTTCTTT.

This chain uses TRBV30 with TRBJ1-1, with D unclear. CDR1 and CDR2 from the germline V gene are GTSNPN and SVGIG (reference sequence). The CDR3 has 12 residues. V shed 4 bases and J shed 3 bases, with 9 bases lying between them. CDR3 region: CAWMGSYTEAFF. CDR3 sequence (DNA): TGTGCCTGGATGGGCAGTTACACTGAAGCTTTCTTT.